The T cell receptor (beta chain) described here comes from a study of CD8 T cells in ankylosing spondylitis. With respect to this clonotype: Antigen: not known.

CDR1 and CDR2 from the germline V gene are MNHNS and SASEGT. The CDR3 consists of 14 residues. V dropped 7 bases and J dropped 4 bases, with 16 bases sitting between them. Findings and caveats of the study: Eight highly homologous variants formed a TCR beta motif that appeared characteristic of ankylosing spondylitis blood.

TCRdb ran MiXCR on the 5' RACE reads and lists one entry per CDR3 protein. The data show 350,000 to 550,000 distinct CDR3 sequences, around 26% seen once. The sequenced material came from blood, either unsorted or a sorted T cell fraction (not recorded which). The TCR originated in a male donor with ankylosing spondylitis. V gene TRBV6-1 combines with J gene TRBJ1-2; TRBD1 is a possible D gene (6 bases). The CDR3 DNA follows: TGTGCCAGCATCACAACCTGGGGGGCCTATGGCTACACCTTC. This gives the protein CASITTWGAYGYTF.